A single sample gave rise to the 15 T cell receptor beta chains below, sequenced in a study of regulatory T cells in long-lasting Graves disease. Through Arm-PCR of CDR3 regions and iRepertoire HTBI primers, TCR beta libraries were built. One entry per CDR3 protein, called by TCRdb with MiXCR from the multiplex PCR reads. Among some 460,000 distinct CDR3 sequences listed, 15% to 20% were seen once. The time point was: newly diagnosed GD, antithyroid drugs for less than 3 months. PBMCs were the source of the RNA used for TCR sequencing. This sample was shared with a second study, whose subject was T cells in Graves' hyperthyroidism and ophthalmopathy.

The sequences come from peripheral blood mononuclear cells (PBMCs), collected at new diagnosis, from a patient treated with antithyroid drugs. These receptors all stem from a man aged 40-55 years with Graves disease.

DNA for the CDR3: TGTGCCAGTAGTATAAACGGGAGAGGGAATGAGCAGTTCTTC. Translating gives CASSINGRGNEQFF. The rearrangement links TRBV19 to TRBJ2-1, with D maybe TRBD2 (6 bases). The CDR3 runs to 14 residues. Germline CDR1 LNHDA, CDR2 SQIVND (reference sequence). The V end was cut by 2 bases, the J end by 7 bases, with 12 bases between.

Ten or more counts support this clonotype. This rearrangement joins TRBV28 to TRBJ2-5; D is ambiguous. V shed 11 bases and J shed 0 bases, with 16 bases lying between them. Germline V gene sequence: CDR1 MDHEN, CDR2 SYDVKM. The CDR3 runs 14 residues. CDR3 in DNA: TGTGCCTCCTGCCAGCGTTCGTACCAAGAGACCCAGTACTTC. It encodes CASCQRSYQETQYF.

Ten or more counts support this clonotype. J is TRBJ2-1 and V is TRBV7-9; the D gene is possibly TRBD2 (6 bases). This CDR3 is built from 16 residues. Germline lookup yields CDR1 SEHNR and CDR2 FQNEAQ (reference sequence). V was cut by 5 bases and J by 0 bases, with 14 bases left in between. The CDR3 reads CASSTIAASSYNEQFF. The CDR3 DNA follows: TGTGCCAGCAGCACTATAGCGGCTAGCTCCTACAATGAGCAGTTCTTC.

The rearrangement links TRBV2 to TRBJ1-4, with D unclear. CDR1 and CDR2 from the germline V gene are SNHLY and FYNNEI. The CDR3 is 14 amino acids. Trimming took off 4 bases at V and 4 bases at J, with 10 bases between the two ends. The CDR3 loop is CASSVRLHNEKLFF. The CDR3, as DNA: TGTGCCAGCAGTGTTCGACTTCATAATGAAAAACTGTTTTTT.

This clonotype appeared many times. This rearrangement joins TRBV28 to TRBJ2-1; 8 bases map to TRBD2. V shed 8 bases and J 0 bases; nucleotides not matched to a gene: 9. In germline, CDR1 is MDHEN, CDR2 SYDVKM. The CDR3 has 16 amino acids. This chain's CDR3 is CASGETSASSYNEQFF. The CDR3 DNA reads TGTGCCAGCGGGGAGACTAGCGCCAGCTCCTACAATGAGCAGTTCTTC.

Only a few counts were recorded for this clonotype. The chain couples TRBV24-1 to TRBJ2-3; no firm D call. The CDR3 contains 12 residues. Deletions cut 1 base from V and 4 bases from J, with 2 bases between. In germline, CDR1 is KGHDR, CDR2 SFDVKD. CDR3 in amino acids: CATSDFSDTQYF. CDR3 bases: TGTGCCACCAGTGATTTTTCAGATACGCAGTATTTT.

This clonotype was seen ten or more times. V is TRBV28 and J is TRBJ2-1; TRBD2 aligns across 11 bases. With V trimmed by 5 bases and J by 3 bases, 3 bases remained unmatched. The CDR3 sequence is 15 residues long. Germline V lookup: CDR1 MDHEN, CDR2 SYDVKM. The CDR3 DNA follows: TGTGCCAGCAGTCTAGCGGGAGGAATCTACAATGAGCAGTTCTTC. As protein: CASSLAGGIYNEQFF.

Many counts were recorded for this clonotype. The V call is TRBV30, the J call TRBJ1-6, with D possibly being TRBD1 (5 bases). CDR1 and CDR2 from the germline V gene are GTSNPN and SVGIG (reference sequence). CDR3 size: 13 residues. V was trimmed by 1 base and J by 10 bases, leaving 11 bases between them. The chain's CDR3 is CAWSAQGGSPLHF. For the CDR3, the DNA is TGTGCCTGGAGTGCTCAGGGAGGGTCACCCCTCCACTTT.

This clonotype was recorded only once. This rearrangement joins TRBV6-1 to TRBJ2-1; D possibly matches TRBD1 or TRBD2 (5 bases each). CDR3 length: 15 amino acids. CDR1 is MNHNS and CDR2 is SASEGT in the germline V gene. Trimming took off 8 bases at V and 4 bases at J, with 18 bases between the two ends. As DNA, the CDR3 is TGTGCCAGCGGGATAGGGGCTAGCAAATACAATGAGCAGTTCTTC. The encoded protein is CASGIGASKYNEQFF.

This clonotype was picked up many times. The chain uses TRBV28 and TRBJ2-7; 12 nucleotides match TRBD2. Trimming took 8 bases from V and 7 from J; bases not matched to a gene: 15. This CDR3 comprises 16 residues. Germline V lookup: CDR1 MDHEN, CDR2 SYDVKM. This CDR3 is CASLPLTSGRENEQYF. The CDR3 bases are TGTGCCAGCCTGCCCTTGACTAGCGGGAGAGAAAATGAGCAGTACTTC.

This clonotype was observed at least ten times. The chain employs TRBV20-1 and TRBJ2-1; 8 bases are a match to TRBD2. J lost 12 bases, V lost 3 bases, and 10 bases had no gene match. Germline-derived CDR1 and CDR2 are DFQATT and SNEGSKA (reference sequence). This CDR3 has 13 amino acids. CDR3 bases: TGCAGTGCTAGCAGGACTAGCAGGGGAACGCAGTTCTTC. Its protein is CSASRTSRGTQFF.

In its sample, this clonotype was seen a few times. The chain carries TRBV7-2 and TRBJ2-7, with D perhaps TRBD2 (6 bases). The CDR3 is 15 residues long. Germline V CDR1 and CDR2: SGHTA, FQGNSA. The ends were cut back, 5 bases at V and 2 bases at J, with 16 bases in the middle. The CDR3 nucleotides read TGTGCCAGCAGCCCAAGTGCGGGACCCGCCTACGAGCAGTACTTC. As protein: CASSPSAGPAYEQYF.

In this sample, this clonotype turned up a few times. This is likely a read error, given that the CDR3 carries no conserved phenylalanine or tryptophan at its end. This chain joins TRBV5-5 and TRBJ2-5, with a weak D call TRBD2 (5 bases). In germline, CDR1 is SGHKS, CDR2 YYEKEE (reference sequence). The V end was cut by 1 base, the J end by 3 bases, with 7 bases between. The CDR3 totals 13 residues. The DNA of the CDR3 is TGTGCCAGCAGCTTGTGGGGAGAAGAGACCCAGTACCTC. Amino acids: CASSLWGEETQYL.

This chain uses TRBV18 with TRBJ2-7; no definite D call. CDR1 is KGHSH, CDR2 LQKENI, per germline. This CDR3 has 14 residues. The ends were cut back, 0 bases at V and 2 bases at J, with 8 bases in the middle. The CDR3 bases are TGTGCCAGCTCACCACCTTTAAGGGCCTACGAGCAGTACTTC. Translated: CASSPPLRAYEQYF.

There are a few counts of this clonotype. The gene calls are TRBV10-2 and TRBJ2-5, with D maybe TRBD1 (6 bases). The CDR3 length is 15 residues. Trimming pared 2 bases from V and 4 bases from J, leaving 14 bases between. Germline V CDR1 and CDR2: WSHSY, SAAADI. The CDR3 DNA reads as TGCGCCAGCAGTGAGCGGCCGGGCAGGGGAGAGACCCAGTACTTC. Translated: CASSERPGRGETQYF.